This T cell receptor beta chain was captured by sequencing in a study of shared clonotypes between healthy human individuals. Study-level points and caveats: In having few donors, the study represented limited genetic and exposure-history diversity. An expected dependence of interdonor clonotype sharing on sequencing depth was noted.

Concerning this clone: Its antigen remains unknown.

V was trimmed by 5 bases and J by 8 bases, leaving 19 bases between them. Germline-derived CDR1 and CDR2 are SGHRS and YFSETQ. The CDR3 spans 14 residues. An even split of each subset's genomic DNA across several immunoSEQ plates was performed. Template amounts of about 290 ng DNA, 25,000 to 35,000 T cell genomes, were employed in unsorted PBMC replicate PCRs. Clones were sequenced by immunoSEQ multiplex PCR, and TCRdb holds only the in-frame ones, with some missing. The sample lists 450,000 to 600,000 clones; roughly 85% were seen once. The sample comprised PBMCs. This receptor was identified in a woman in her thirties or forties in good health. Some clones in this sample may be carry-over from other donors' samples. The genes are TRBV5-1 and TRBJ1-2; a weak D match, TRBD1 (5 bases). The CDR3 protein is CASSRDDATGGYTF. The CDR3 DNA follows: TGCGCCAGCAGTCGGGACGACGCAACGGGAGGCTACACCTTC.